This entry lists 8 T cell receptor beta chains sequenced from one sample in a study of blood T cell repertoires in COVID-19. Assay used: immunoSEQ multiplex PCR; TCRdb lists only in-frame clones, some missing. The sample holds 360,000 or so clones, roughly 84% seen once. Source material: PBMCs or T cells enriched from blood (not recorded which). These receptors were collected from a woman under 40 who had recovered from COVID-19.

The chain uses TRBV30 and TRBJ2-5; a possible D gene is TRBD2 (5 bases). Trimming stripped 4 bases from V and 2 bases from J, with 11 bases between. CDR1 is GTSNPN, CDR2 SVGIG, per germline (reference sequence). The CDR3 is 13 amino acids. As DNA, the CDR3 is TGTGCCTGGATTAAGGCGGGTCAAGAGACCCAGTACTTC. It yields the protein CAWIKAGQETQYF.

The genes are TRBV11-1 and TRBJ2-7; the D gene is possibly TRBD1 (6 bases). Germline V gives CDR1 SGHAT, CDR2 FQDESV (reference sequence). Trimming pared 5 bases from V and 0 bases from J, leaving 14 bases between. This CDR3 has 15 amino acids. DNA of the CDR3: TGTGCCAGCAGCCAGGGGACGGTTAGCTCCTACGAGCAGTACTTC. This codes for CASSQGTVSSYEQYF.

CDR3 region: CAWSQVGEKQFF. The CDR3 nucleotides are TGTGCCTGGAGCCAAGTAGGAGAAAAACAGTTCTTC. V usage is TRBV30 and J usage is TRBJ2-1; D ambiguous. The germline CDR1 and CDR2 sequences are GTSNPN and SVGIG (reference sequence). V lost 3 bases and J lost 13, with 16 bases in between. This CDR3 is built from 12 residues.

The rearrangement links TRBV2 to TRBJ1-2; perhaps TRBD1 as D (5 bases). Germline V gene sequence: CDR1 SNHLY, CDR2 FYNNEI. The CDR3 is 12 residues long. The V gene lost 3 bases and the J gene lost 4 bases, with 6 bases spanning the gap. The CDR3 loop reads CASSDRVYGYTF. CDR3 sequence (DNA): TGTGCCAGCAGTGACAGGGTCTATGGCTACACCTTC.

The chain is built from TRBV12-3 or TRBV12-4 and TRBJ1-5, with D perhaps TRBD1 (6 bases). Trimming removed 4 bases from V and 6 bases from J, with 10 bases in between. The CDR3 is 13 residues long. Here the CDR3 reads CASSSAGAQPQHF. The CDR3 coding sequence is TGTGCCAGCAGTTCGGCAGGGGCTCAGCCCCAGCATTTT.

J is TRBJ2-2 and V is TRBV2; 11 bases are a match to TRBD1. After removal of 9 bases from V and 2 bases from J, the junction contained 8 bases not matched to a gene. The germline V gene has CDR1 SNHLY and CDR2 FYNNEI. This CDR3 contains 16 residues. Here the CDR3 DNA reads TGTGCCAGATTAGGGCGGACAGGGGGCAACACCGGGGAGCTGTTTTTT. Its protein product is CARLGRTGGNTGELFF.

This clone was seen a handful of times. The chain links TRBV6-5 to TRBJ1-4; D is perhaps TRBD1 (6 bases). Germline assignment: CDR1 MNHEY and CDR2 SVGAGI. V lost 6 bases and J lost 2, with 13 bases in between. This CDR3 contains 15 residues. CDR3 sequence (DNA): TGTGCCAGCAGCGTTACAGGGAATACTAATGAAAAACTGTTTTTT. Protein: CASSVTGNTNEKLFF.

The chain links TRBV30 to TRBJ1-2; tentatively, D is TRBD1 (5 bases). The CDR3 is made up of 10 amino acids. Germline V gives CDR1 GTSNPN, CDR2 SVGIG (reference sequence). Trimming stripped 6 bases from V and 8 bases from J, with 10 bases between. CDR3 sequence (DNA): TGTGCCTGCCAGGGTAACGGCTACACCTTC. Its protein is CACQGNGYTF.